The 16 T cell receptor beta chains reported below all come from one sample, sequenced in a study of radiotherapy plus CTLA-4 blockade in lung cancer. The data were produced by immunoSEQ multiplex PCR, yet TCRdb's version contains in-frame clones alone and is incomplete. The sample has fewer than 65,000 clones, almost 85% seen once. The sample in question was peripheral blood, obtained from a patient treated with radiotherapy plus ipilimumab. All receptors derive from a human donor with non-small cell lung cancer whose response to radiotherapy plus ipilimumab could not be evaluated.

The chain has TRBV9 and TRBJ1-1, with D possibly TRBD1 on 5 matching bases. This CDR3 comprises 13 residues. The germline gives CDR1 SGDLS, CDR2 YYNGEE. V gave up 3 bases and J gave up 3 bases, with 9 bases separating them. CDR3: CASSGGFDTEAFF. Written as DNA, the CDR3 is TGTGCCAGCAGCGGGGGCTTCGACACTGAAGCTTTCTTT.

V usage is TRBV23-1 and J usage is TRBJ2-3, with 8 bases that match TRBD1. TRBV23-1 is sorted into the ORF group, with uncertain function. The junction had 8 bases not matched to a gene; V was cut back by 6 bases and J by 3 bases. CDR3 length equals 15 residues. DNA of the CDR3: TGCGCCAGCAGCCCTATATACAGGGGGACAGATACGCAGTATTTT. Encoded protein: CASSPIYRGTDTQYF.

The chain employs TRBV10-3 and TRBJ2-1, with 13 bases that match TRBD2. CDR3 size: 18 residues. With 7 bases clipped from V and 0 bases from J, the junction kept 9 bases outside the gene matches. CDR1 and CDR2 from the germline V gene are ENHRY and SYGVKD. This CDR3 reads CAITDRRTSGSSYNEQFF. The CDR3 DNA reads as TGTGCCATCACCGATCGAAGGACTAGCGGGAGCTCCTACAATGAGCAGTTCTTC.

The chain joins TRBV11-2 to TRBJ2-7; the match to TRBD2 covers 7 bases. Germline loops: CDR1 SGHAT, CDR2 FQNNGV. CDR3 length: 17 amino acids. Losses at the gene ends were 1 base for V and 3 bases for J; bases not matched to a gene: 12. The CDR3 DNA follows: TGTGCCAGCAGCTTAGTCCCGGCTAGCGGCGACCACTACGAGCAGTACTTC. It yields the protein CASSLVPASGDHYEQYF.

The chain joins TRBV6-1 to TRBJ1-1; possible D gene TRBD1, 5 bases. Germline CDR1 reads MNHNS; CDR2 reads SASEGT. This CDR3 is built from 15 residues. V lost 5 bases, J lost 5 bases, and 18 bases lay in between. CDR3 amino acids: CASSSPFREITEAFF. The CDR3, as DNA: TGTGCCAGCAGTTCCCCCTTCAGGGAAATTACTGAAGCTTTCTTT.

This clone was recorded only once. The V call is TRBV4-2, the J call TRBJ2-7; 8 positions match TRBD2. This CDR3 is built from 16 residues. J lost 3 bases, V lost 0 bases, and 7 bases had no gene match. CDR1 and CDR2 (germline): LGHNA, YNFKEQ. This CDR3 reads CASSQDRVAGLYEQYF. The CDR3 nucleotides are TGTGCCAGCAGCCAAGATCGGGTAGCGGGGCTCTACGAGCAGTACTTC.

The CDR3 DNA sequence: TGTGCCAGCTCACCCGGGACAGGTAACAATGAGCAGTTCTTC. Protein sequence: CASSPGTGNNEQFF. This chain links TRBV18 with TRBJ2-1; 8 bases align to TRBD1. CDR3 length: 14 residues. The junction had 3 bases not matched to a gene; V was cut back by 3 bases and J by 5 bases. Per germline, CDR1 KGHSH and CDR2 LQKENI.

The chain couples TRBV7-3 to TRBJ2-3; 7 positions agree with TRBD1. This CDR3 is built from 23 residues. J gave up 10 bases and V 1 base, and 35 bases lay outside the gene matches. Germline lookup yields CDR1 SGHTA and CDR2 FQGTGA. The CDR3: CASSLRQPPSKVRCSGGQSSQYF. CDR3 in DNA: TGTGCCAGCAGCTTAAGACAGCCCCCGAGTAAGGTAAGGTGTTCAGGGGGTCAATCTTCGCAGTATTTT.

This chain connects TRBV27 to TRBJ2-1, with TRBD2 matching 11 bases. The CDR3 spans 19 residues. V was pared by 4 bases and J by 3 bases, with 14 bases of the junction left unmatched. In germline, CDR1 is MNHEY, CDR2 SMNVEV (reference sequence). The CDR3 protein is CASSSGSGRAGRYYNEQFF. The CDR3, as DNA: TGTGCCAGCAGTTCGGGTAGCGGGAGGGCCGGGCGATACTACAATGAGCAGTTCTTC.

The V and J genes are TRBV28 and TRBJ1-5, with D tentatively TRBD1 (5 bases). Germline V gives CDR1 MDHEN, CDR2 SYDVKM. V lost 7 bases and J lost 7, with 17 bases in between. The length of the CDR3 is 14 residues. This CDR3 is CASNGGKGKQPQHF. CDR3 in DNA: TGTGCCAGCAATGGGGGGAAGGGTAAACAGCCCCAGCATTTT.

This clone was seen a single time. J is TRBJ2-5 and V is TRBV7-2, with D hard to call. Between the trimmed V and J ends, which lost 1 base and 0 bases, there was a span of 12 bases. The CDR3 runs to 16 residues. CDR1 and CDR2 from the germline V gene are SGHTA and FQGNSA. The CDR3 is CASSLVARLHQETQYF. DNA for the CDR3: TGTGCCAGCAGCTTAGTTGCGAGACTTCACCAAGAGACCCAGTACTTC.

Here the CDR3 reads CASSLQGQEFGNTIYF. The CDR3 DNA reads as TGTGCCAGCAGCTTACAGGGGCAGGAGTTCGGAAACACCATATATTTT. The genes are TRBV9 and TRBJ1-3; the match to TRBD1 covers 7 bases. After removal of 4 bases from V and 4 bases from J, the junction contained 11 bases not matched to a gene. CDR3 length: 16 amino acids. Germline V CDR1 and CDR2: SGDLS, YYNGEE.

This clone was observed once. The V gene is TRBV5-6, the J gene TRBJ1-2; D remains ambiguous. This CDR3 spans 14 amino acids. Germline V gives CDR1 SGHDT, CDR2 YYEEEE. V shed 4 bases and J shed 7 bases, with 17 bases lying between them. The CDR3 loop reads CASSLGTISGGYTF. CDR3 coding DNA: TGTGCCAGCAGCCTGGGCACAATCTCGGGTGGCTACACCTTC.

The chain has TRBV27 and TRBJ2-3; D is possibly TRBD1 (6 bases). CDR1 is MNHEY and CDR2 is SMNVEV in the germline V gene (reference sequence). V was trimmed by 2 bases and J by 5 bases, leaving 23 bases between them. This CDR3 region has 18 residues. The CDR3 is CASSLLTVPGASKDTQYF. The DNA of the CDR3 is TGTGCCAGCAGTTTACTCACCGTCCCAGGGGCGTCCAAAGATACGCAGTATTTT.

The gene calls are TRBV7-8 and TRBJ2-7; TRBD2 aligns across 13 bases. The J segment lost 2 bases and the V segment lost 6 bases, leaving 4 bases of the junction unmatched. The CDR3 has 15 amino acids. The germline V gene encodes CDR1 SGHVS and CDR2 FQNEAQ. CDR3: CASSPTSGRTYEQYF. CDR3 nucleotides: TGTGCCAGCAGTCCGACTAGCGGGAGGACCTACGAGCAGTACTTC.

The table lists this clone with a few counts. J is TRBJ2-1 and V is TRBV7-3; TRBD2 matches 8 bases. CDR3 size: 15 residues. CDR1 and CDR2 (germline): SGHTA, FQGTGA. The V gene end was trimmed by 5 bases and the J gene end by 3 bases; junction bases not matched to a gene: 6. The CDR3 region has the DNA TGTGCCAGCAGCCCCACTAGCGGCCTCTACAATGAGCAGTTCTTC. Amino acids: CASSPTSGLYNEQFF.